One and the same sample provided the 26 T cell receptor beta chains below, sequenced in a study of T cell responses to AZD1222 COVID-19 vaccine. The assay was immunoSEQ multiplex PCR, and TCRdb's table has in-frame clones only and misses some. The sample carries about 160,000 clones, roughly nine tenths recorded once. The input for sequencing was peripheral blood, taken on day 0 of AZD1222 vaccination. Receptor source: an adult in good health.

This chain links TRBV5-6 with TRBJ1-3; unclear D gene. The germline V and J ends were trimmed by 0 bases and 4 bases, with 5 bases remaining between them. Germline loops: CDR1 SGHDT, CDR2 YYEEEE. The CDR3 has 13 residues. Here the CDR3 DNA reads TGTGCCAGCAGCTTGGGAGTCGGAAACACCATATATTTT. This codes for CASSLGVGNTIYF.

V and J are TRBV15 and TRBJ2-1; D might be TRBD1 (5 bases). With 0 bases removed from V and 6 bases from J, the gap between germline ends came to 12 bases. The germline gives CDR1 LNHNV, CDR2 YYDKDF (reference sequence). CDR3 length equals 15 residues. In DNA, the CDR3 is TGTGCCACCAGCAGAGATCGTGGGGCCGGCAATGAGCAGTTCTTC. This encodes CATSRDRGAGNEQFF.

This chain joins TRBV7-2 and TRBJ2-2; tentative D call: TRBD2 (6 bases). The germline gives CDR1 SGHTA, CDR2 FQGNSA. The ends were cut back, 5 bases at V and 4 bases at J, with 17 bases in the middle. The CDR3 is 16 residues long. The CDR3 nucleotides are TGTGCCAGCAGCCTGTCGGGGGTCCATTTCACCGGGGAGCTGTTTTTT. As protein: CASSLSGVHFTGELFF.

The chain combines TRBV7-2 with TRBJ1-1; D call uncertain. Germline lookup yields CDR1 SGHTA and CDR2 FQGNSA. V was pared by 5 bases and J by 0 bases, with 7 bases between. CDR3 length: 13 amino acids. The CDR3 DNA follows: TGTGCCAGCAGCCGCAACATGAACACTGAAGCTTTCTTT. It specifies CASSRNMNTEAFF.

The CDR3, as DNA: TGTGCCAGCTCACCACAAGGTGCTACTAATGAAAAACTGTTTTTT. Its translation is CASSPQGATNEKLFF. The chain is built from TRBV18 and TRBJ1-4; D ambiguous. CDR3 length: 15 amino acids. CDR1 KGHSH and CDR2 LQKENI come from the germline V gene. V was trimmed by 1 base and J by 2 bases, leaving 8 bases between them.

This clone came up a few times. The chain combines TRBV19 with TRBJ1-5, with 9 bases fitting TRBD1. Germline CDR1 reads LNHDA; CDR2 reads SQIVND (reference sequence). J gave up 7 bases and V 5 bases, and 12 bases lay outside the gene matches. The CDR3 sequence is 16 residues long. CDR3 sequence: CASSLGQGISNQPQHF. The CDR3 coding sequence is TGTGCCAGTAGTCTGGGACAGGGAATTAGTAACCAGCCCCAGCATTTT. The full variable domain, with the rest looked up from reference TRBV19 and TRBJ1-5, is DGGITQSPKYLFRKEGQNVTLSCEQNLNHDAMYWYRQDPGQGLRLIYYSQIVNDFQKGDIAEGYSVSREKKESFPLTVTSAQKNPTAFYLCASSLGQGISNQPQHFGDGTRLSIL.

This rearrangement joins TRBV6-5 to TRBJ2-6, with D maybe TRBD1 (5 bases). The CDR3 sequence is 14 residues long. CDR1 is MNHEY and CDR2 is SVGAGI in the germline V gene. V lost 8 bases and J 5 bases, leaving 13 bases between the germline ends. As DNA, the CDR3 is TGTGCCAGCGGTAGGACGGACAGGGCCAACGTCCTGACTTTC. This codes for CASGRTDRANVLTF.

This chain links TRBV6-1 with TRBJ1-5; unclear D gene. This CDR3 contains 14 residues. Germline V gives CDR1 MNHNS, CDR2 SASEGT. Deletions cut 1 base from V and 7 bases from J, with 11 bases between. The CDR3 is CASSEGRSGQPQHF. DNA of the CDR3: TGTGCCAGCAGTGAAGGGAGGTCCGGGCAGCCCCAGCATTTT.

The chain uses TRBV7-2 and TRBJ1-1, with 9 bases that match TRBD1. V lost 6 bases to trimming and J lost 8 bases; unmatched junction nucleotides: 10. CDR3 length equals 14 residues. CDR1 is SGHTA, CDR2 FQGNSA, per germline. In DNA, the CDR3 is TGTGCCAGCAGTTCCGGGACAGGGATCCTAGAAGCTTTCTTT. It yields the protein CASSSGTGILEAFF.

The CDR3 spells CASSLGGTQYF. CDR3 nucleotide sequence: TGTGCCAGCAGCTTGGGTGGGACCCAGTACTTC. The chain combines TRBV5-4 with TRBJ2-5; unclear D gene. The length of the CDR3 is 11 residues. V was trimmed by 0 bases and J by 7 bases, leaving 4 bases between them. Germline V gives CDR1 SGHNT, CDR2 YYREEE (reference sequence).

The chain joins TRBV28 to TRBJ1-2; 8 nucleotides match TRBD1. There are 15 residues in the CDR3. Trimming removed 6 bases from V and 6 bases from J; junction bases left unmatched: 12. Germline V lookup: CDR1 MDHEN, CDR2 SYDVKM. The CDR3 here is CASSPTGQGYDGYTF. CDR3 nucleotides: TGTGCCAGCAGCCCGACCGGACAGGGATACGATGGCTACACCTTC.

This clone was recorded once. This chain uses TRBV12-3 or TRBV12-4 with TRBJ1-2; D gene uncertain. The V gene lost 3 bases and the J gene lost 6 bases, with 11 bases spanning the gap. The CDR3 runs to 13 residues. As DNA, the CDR3 is TGTGCCAGCAGTTTTGTGTTTGGAGATGGCTACACCTTC. It translates to CASSFVFGDGYTF.

V and J are TRBV3-1 (or the pseudogene TRBV3-2) and TRBJ1-1; TRBD1 matches at 7 bases. Trimming removed 2 bases from V and 3 bases from J; junction bases left unmatched: 6. The CDR3 totals 15 residues. CDR1 LGHDT and CDR2 YNNKEL come from the germline V gene (reference sequence). Written as DNA, the CDR3 is TGTGCCAGCAGCCAACTTTTTACAGGGGACACTGAAGCTTTCTTT. Protein: CASSQLFTGDTEAFF.

This clone occurred once. The V and J genes are TRBV21-1 and TRBJ1-5. TRBV21-1 is tagged as a pseudogene. The CDR3 covers 14 residues. The CDR3 nucleotides read TGTGCCAGCAGCAAAGAGCCGAGCAATCAGCCCCAGCATTTT. Amino acids: CASSKEPSNQPQHF.

The chain links TRBV28 to TRBJ2-1, with TRBD2 matching over 7 bases. CDR1 MDHEN and CDR2 SYDVKM come from the germline V gene. The length of the CDR3 is 16 residues. V lost 4 bases and J lost 4; bases outside the gene matches: 10. CDR3 loop: CASSSRSAGDYNEQFF. DNA of the CDR3: TGTGCCAGCAGTTCCCGATCGGCGGGAGATTACAATGAGCAGTTCTTC.

The chain links TRBV28 to TRBJ1-2, with D possibly matching TRBD1 (5 bases). CDR3 length: 13 residues. Germline V gives CDR1 MDHEN, CDR2 SYDVKM. Trimming removed 8 bases at V and 4 bases at J, with 14 bases between. Written as DNA, the CDR3 is TGTGCCAGCCATTTGGGGGGGGTCTATGGCTACACCTTC. Translating it yields CASHLGGVYGYTF.

The J gene is TRBJ1-2, the V gene TRBV9, with D hard to call. Trimming left V 4 bases short and J 7 bases short, with 17 bases between. The CDR3 consists of 14 residues. CDR1 and CDR2 (germline): SGDLS, YYNGEE. The CDR3: CASSPSTLPSGYTF. In nucleotides, the CDR3 is TGTGCCAGCAGCCCTTCGACCCTGCCGTCTGGCTACACCTTC.

The chain couples TRBV9 to TRBJ1-3; D not certain. Trimming stripped 5 bases from V and 2 bases from J, with 14 bases between. CDR1 SGDLS and CDR2 YYNGEE come from the germline V gene. The CDR3 is 15 amino acids. The CDR3 DNA follows: TGTGCCAGCAGTGTGACTCCTAGTGCTGGAAACACCATATATTTT. Encoded protein: CASSVTPSAGNTIYF.

The chain links TRBV6-5 to TRBJ1-5; 11 bases fit TRBD1. CDR3 length: 14 residues. Germline V gives CDR1 MNHEY, CDR2 SVGAGI. The J segment lost 10 bases and the V segment lost 6 bases, leaving 8 bases of the junction unmatched. Here the CDR3 DNA reads TGTGCCAGCAGCCGGGGGGACAGGGGGACCCCCCAGCATTTT. Protein: CASSRGDRGTPQHF.

V and J are TRBV5-6 and TRBJ1-3; D remains ambiguous. Looked up from germline, CDR1 is SGHDT and CDR2 is YYEEEE. This CDR3 contains 16 residues. The ends were cut back, 4 bases at V and 0 bases at J, with 14 bases in the middle. The CDR3 spells CASSPTDGPSGNTIYF. In DNA form, the CDR3 reads TGTGCCAGCAGCCCTACTGACGGACCCTCTGGAAACACCATATATTTT.

The rearrangement joins TRBV4-1 to TRBJ1-1; TRBD1 aligns across 7 bases. This CDR3 comprises 14 residues. Trimming removed 6 bases from V and 2 bases from J; junction bases left unmatched: 6. The germline V gene has CDR1 MGHRA and CDR2 YSYEKL. In DNA, the CDR3 is TGCGCCAGCAGATCAGACAGGGCAAACACTGAAGCTTTCTTT. Its translation is CASRSDRANTEAFF.

The J gene is TRBJ1-4, the V gene TRBV27; D unresolved. Per the germline V gene, CDR1 is MNHEY and CDR2 is SMNVEV (reference sequence). The V and J ends lost 0 bases and 7 bases respectively, with 9 bases between them. CDR3 length: 14 amino acids. As DNA, the CDR3 is TGTGCCAGCAGTTTATCCGTCCAAGGTGAAAAACTGTTTTTT. Amino acids: CASSLSVQGEKLFF.

The chain employs TRBV19 and TRBJ1-2; 8 bases align to TRBD1. The CDR3 has 16 amino acids. Germline V gene sequence: CDR1 LNHDA, CDR2 SQIVND (reference sequence). The V gene end was trimmed by 2 bases and the J gene end by 3 bases; junction bases not matched to a gene: 8. The CDR3 region is CASSIQGTGPHYGYTF. The CDR3 DNA reads as TGTGCCAGTAGTATACAAGGGACAGGACCTCACTATGGCTACACCTTC.

This clone was seen only once. This sequence joins TRBV9 and TRBJ1-3, with unresolved D. Germline values: CDR1 SGDLS, CDR2 YYNGEE. This CDR3 is 15 amino acids long. V dropped 3 bases and J dropped 0 bases, with 10 bases sitting between them. CDR3 sequence reads: CASSAREHSGNTIYF. The CDR3 coding sequence is TGTGCCAGCAGCGCCCGGGAACACTCTGGAAACACCATATATTTT.

The CDR3 region is CASSLDASGNEQFF. CDR3 nucleotides: TGTGCCAGCAGCTTAGATGCTAGCGGCAATGAGCAGTTCTTC. J is TRBJ2-1 and V is TRBV7-8; 7 positions match TRBD2. CDR3 length: 14 amino acids. Germline V gives CDR1 SGHVS, CDR2 FQNEAQ. The trim removed 1 base at V and 6 bases at J, leaving 3 bases unmatched. Using reference TRBV7-8 and TRBJ2-1 for the parts outside the CDR3, the full variable domain is GAGVSQSPRYKVAKRGQDVALRCDPISGHVSLFWYQQALGQGPEFLTYFQNEAQLDKSGLPSDRFFAERPEGSVSTLKIQRTQQEDSAVYLCASSLDASGNEQFFGPGTRLTVL.

The chain carries TRBV4-1 and TRBJ1-3; D is uncertain. Germline-derived CDR1 and CDR2 are MGHRA and YSYEKL. This CDR3 comprises 17 residues. Trimming shortened V by 1 base and J by 0 bases, and 13 bases separated the two germline ends. This chain's CDR3 is CASSQAGELLSGNTIYF. Here the CDR3 DNA reads TGCGCCAGCAGCCAAGCTGGAGAGCTCCTCTCTGGAAACACCATATATTTT.